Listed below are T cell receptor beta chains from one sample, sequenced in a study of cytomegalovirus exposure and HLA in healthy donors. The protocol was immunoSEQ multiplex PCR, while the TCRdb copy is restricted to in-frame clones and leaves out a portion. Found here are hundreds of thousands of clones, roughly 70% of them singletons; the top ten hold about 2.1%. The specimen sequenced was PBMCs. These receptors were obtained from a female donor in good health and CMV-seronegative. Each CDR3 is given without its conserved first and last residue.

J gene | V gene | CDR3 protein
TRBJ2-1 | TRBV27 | ASSFAGSHNEQF
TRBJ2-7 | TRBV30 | AWKSSGRAYEQY
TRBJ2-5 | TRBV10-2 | ASTKGRQETQY
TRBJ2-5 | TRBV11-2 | ASSPLGDRGETQY
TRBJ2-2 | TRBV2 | ASLPGQGGTGELF
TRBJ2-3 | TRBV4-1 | ASSTGKASGADTQY
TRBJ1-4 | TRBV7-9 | ASSLAQGNEKLF
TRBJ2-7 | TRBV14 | ASSQEGFRGEQY
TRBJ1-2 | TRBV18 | ASSPAREGYGYT
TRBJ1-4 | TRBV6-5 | ASRGTAAGEKLF
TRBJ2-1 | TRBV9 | ASSVTSDHNEQF
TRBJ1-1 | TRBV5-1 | ASSSTGTANTEAF
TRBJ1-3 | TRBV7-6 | ASSLVGQPSGNTIY
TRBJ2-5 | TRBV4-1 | ASSVGTSGIQETQY
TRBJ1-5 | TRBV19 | ASSIGTKNQPQH
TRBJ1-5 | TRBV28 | ATMDRGPRQPQH
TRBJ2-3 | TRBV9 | ASSVAPGSTDTQY
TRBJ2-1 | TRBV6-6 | ASSHNRDRQF
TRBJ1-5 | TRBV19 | ASSRGQGIQPQH
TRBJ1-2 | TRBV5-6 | ASRPQGRVYGYT
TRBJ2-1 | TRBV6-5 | ASSYSPAGAGEQF
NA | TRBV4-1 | ASSQVSGQGYYEQY
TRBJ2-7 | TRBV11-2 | ASSFGQGRTYEQY
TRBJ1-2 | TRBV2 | ASTMLQGSYGYT
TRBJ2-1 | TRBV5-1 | ASSYQVLAGANNEQF
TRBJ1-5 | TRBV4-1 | ASSQNTGYQPQH